The clone carrying this T cell receptor (beta chain) was counted only a few times. Its target is unknown. At the DNA level, this CDR3 is encoded by other sequences in the same sample as well. This sample was included in a study of cytomegalovirus exposure and HLA in healthy donors. Study-level points and caveats: Most CMV-associated TCR beta chains appeared HLA-restricted in a later analysis. One variant, a missense change in DCLRE1C, was linked in a later analysis to TCR beta V- and J-gene trimming. According to the study, 180 or so TCR beta chains were cytomegalovirus-associated.

Each donor's status was that of a healthy bone marrow donor. Use of 60 Vbeta and 13 Jbeta primers characterized the PCR. Some clones are missing from TCRdb's copy, which holds only in-frame ones; the method was immunoSEQ multiplex PCR. The profile shows 90,000 to 150,000 clones, approximately 8% of them singletons. Sequenced input: PBMCs. This clonotype was sampled from a woman aged 40 to 50 in good health and CMV-seropositive.

As DNA, the CDR3 is TGTGCCAGCAGTTTTAGCGGGACAGGGGGCCTCAATTCACCCCTCCACTTT. Translated, it gives CASSFSGTGGLNSPLHF. The rearrangement joins TRBV27 to TRBJ1-6; 12 bases match TRBD1. The CDR3 length is 17 residues. V was pared by 3 bases and J by 7 bases, with 7 bases of the junction left unmatched. Looked up from germline, CDR1 is MNHEY and CDR2 is SMNVEV (reference sequence).